This TCR beta chain was captured by sequencing in a study of T cells in Graves' hyperthyroidism and ophthalmopathy. As to this clonotype: Its antigen is still unknown.

V was clipped by 6 bases and J by 5 bases; unmatched bases: 6. This CDR3 spans 15 amino acids. Germline V CDR1 and CDR2: SNHLY, FYNNEI. The study's findings and limits: By a 13 V-J model, ophthalmopathy was set apart from stable hyperthyroidism. The model foresaw ophthalmopathy a median around 6.8 months prior to onset.

Amplified regions were TCR beta CDR3 sequences from RNA transcripts. The HTBI primer set was used in a first-round RT-PCR of the TCR CDR3. Using its own MiXCR run on the multiplex PCR reads, TCRdb lists one record per CDR3 protein. The repertoire holds some 580,000 distinct CDR3 sequences, with more than 15% as singletons. Clinical symptoms, serum thyroxine, TRAb, thyroid ultrasound and orbital computed tomography informed diagnoses. V gene TRBV2 combines with J gene TRBJ1-4; 10 nucleotides match TRBD1. The receptor was derived from a woman aged 40-49 years with Graves' ophthalmopathy. The sequenced material came from blood. The DNA for the CDR3 is TGTGCCAGCAGGTCAGACAGGGGGCCGAATGAAAAACTGTTTTTT. Protein sequence: CASRSDRGPNEKLFF.